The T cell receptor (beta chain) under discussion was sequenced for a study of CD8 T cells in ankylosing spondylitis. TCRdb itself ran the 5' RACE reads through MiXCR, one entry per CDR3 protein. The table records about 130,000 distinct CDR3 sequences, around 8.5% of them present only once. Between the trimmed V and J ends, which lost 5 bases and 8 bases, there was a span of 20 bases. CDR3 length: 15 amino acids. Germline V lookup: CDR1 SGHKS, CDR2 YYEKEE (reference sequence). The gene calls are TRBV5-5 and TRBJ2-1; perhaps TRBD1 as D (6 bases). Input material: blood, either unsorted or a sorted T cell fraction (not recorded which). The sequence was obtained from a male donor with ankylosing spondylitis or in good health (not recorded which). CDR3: CASSPPGQGRYEQFF. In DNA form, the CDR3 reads TGTGCCAGCAGTCCGCCGGGACAAGGGCGTTATGAGCAGTTCTTC.